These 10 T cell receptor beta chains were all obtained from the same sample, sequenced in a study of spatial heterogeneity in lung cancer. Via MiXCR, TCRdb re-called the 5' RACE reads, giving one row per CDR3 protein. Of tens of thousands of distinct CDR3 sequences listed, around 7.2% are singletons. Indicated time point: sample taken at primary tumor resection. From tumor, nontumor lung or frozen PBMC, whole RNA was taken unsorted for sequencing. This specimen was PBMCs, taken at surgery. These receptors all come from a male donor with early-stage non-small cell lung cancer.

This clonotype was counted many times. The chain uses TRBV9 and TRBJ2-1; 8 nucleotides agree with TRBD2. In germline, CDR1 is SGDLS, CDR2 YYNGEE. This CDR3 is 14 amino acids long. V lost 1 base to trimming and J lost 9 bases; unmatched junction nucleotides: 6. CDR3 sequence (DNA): TGTGCCAGCAGCGTACGGGGACGGGAGGGTGAGCAGTTCTTC. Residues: CASSVRGREGEQFF.

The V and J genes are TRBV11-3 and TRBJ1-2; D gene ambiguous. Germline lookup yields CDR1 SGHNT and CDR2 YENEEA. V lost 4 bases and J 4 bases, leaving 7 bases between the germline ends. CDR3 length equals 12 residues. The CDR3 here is CASSSGIYGYTF. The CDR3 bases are TGTGCCAGCAGCTCCGGTATCTATGGCTACACCTTC.

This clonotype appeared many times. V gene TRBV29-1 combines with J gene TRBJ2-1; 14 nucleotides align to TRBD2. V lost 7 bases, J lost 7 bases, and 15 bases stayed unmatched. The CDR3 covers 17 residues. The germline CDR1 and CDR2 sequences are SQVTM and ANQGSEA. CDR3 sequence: CSAQRSQGLAGENEQFF. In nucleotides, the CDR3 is TGCAGCGCCCAAAGAAGTCAGGGACTAGCGGGAGAAAATGAGCAGTTCTTC.

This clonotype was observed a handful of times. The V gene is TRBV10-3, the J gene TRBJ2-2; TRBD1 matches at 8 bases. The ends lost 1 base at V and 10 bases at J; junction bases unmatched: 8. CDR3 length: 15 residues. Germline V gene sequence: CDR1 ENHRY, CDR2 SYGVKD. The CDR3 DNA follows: TGTGCCATCAGTGAGTTCGGACAGGGAGTTGTGGAGCTGTTTTTT. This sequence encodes CAISEFGQGVVELFF.

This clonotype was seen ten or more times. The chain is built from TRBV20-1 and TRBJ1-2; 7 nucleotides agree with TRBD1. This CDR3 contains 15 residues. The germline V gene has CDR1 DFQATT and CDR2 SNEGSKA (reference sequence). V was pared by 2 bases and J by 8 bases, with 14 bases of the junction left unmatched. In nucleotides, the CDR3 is TGCAGTGCTAGAACCTCTACCGGGACAGCGAGAGGCTACACCTTC. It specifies CSARTSTGTARGYTF.

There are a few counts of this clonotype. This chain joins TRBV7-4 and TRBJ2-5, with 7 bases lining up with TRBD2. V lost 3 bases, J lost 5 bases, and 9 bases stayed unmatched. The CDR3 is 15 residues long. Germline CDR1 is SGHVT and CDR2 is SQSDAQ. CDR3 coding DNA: TGTGCCAGCAGCTTGGGAGGGACGGCTGGGGAGACCCAGTACTTC. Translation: CASSLGGTAGETQYF.

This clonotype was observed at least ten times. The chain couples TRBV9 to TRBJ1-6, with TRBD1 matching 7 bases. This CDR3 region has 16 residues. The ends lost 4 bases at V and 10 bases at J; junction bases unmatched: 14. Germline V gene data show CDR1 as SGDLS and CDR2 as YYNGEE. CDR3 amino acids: CASSLRQGPAESPLHF. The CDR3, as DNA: TGTGCCAGCAGCCTCCGACAGGGACCGGCGGAATCACCCCTCCACTTT.

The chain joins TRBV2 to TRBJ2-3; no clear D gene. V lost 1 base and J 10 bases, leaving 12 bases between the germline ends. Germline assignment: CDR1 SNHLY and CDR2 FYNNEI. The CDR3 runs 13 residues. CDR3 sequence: CASSEGPLEPQYF. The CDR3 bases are TGTGCCAGCAGTGAAGGTCCCTTGGAACCGCAGTATTTT.

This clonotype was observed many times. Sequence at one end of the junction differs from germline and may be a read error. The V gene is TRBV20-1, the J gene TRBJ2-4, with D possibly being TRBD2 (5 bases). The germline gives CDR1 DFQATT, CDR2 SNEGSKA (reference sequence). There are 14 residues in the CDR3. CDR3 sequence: CSANPSGAKNIQYF. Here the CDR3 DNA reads TGCAGCGCTAACCCGAGCGGAGCCAAAAACATTCAGTACTTC.

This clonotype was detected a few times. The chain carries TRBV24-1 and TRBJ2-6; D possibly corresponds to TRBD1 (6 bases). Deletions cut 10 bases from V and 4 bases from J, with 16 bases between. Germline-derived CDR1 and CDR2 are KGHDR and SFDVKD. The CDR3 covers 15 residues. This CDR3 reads CATQGYSSGANVLTF. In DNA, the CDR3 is TGTGCCACACAGGGCTATTCCTCCGGGGCCAACGTCCTGACTTTC.